Below are 14 T cell receptor beta chains sequenced from a single sample in a study of blood T cells in healthy people across ages. PCR was performed a second time for about 7 to 12 cycles using a sample-barcoded 5' primer and a J-beta primer mix. TCRdb called the 5' RACE reads again in MiXCR, with one record for every CDR3 protein. The sample gives 1 million to 1.2 million distinct CDR3 sequences, roughly two fifths of which show up once; about 12% is in the top ten. Sequencing was performed on blood. The receptors shown here come from a man younger than 35 in good health.

The chain carries TRBV4-3 and TRBJ2-3; D not certain. Germline CDR1 LGHNA, CDR2 YSLEER. The CDR3 is 14 residues long. V was cut by 0 bases and J by 5 bases, with 9 bases left in between. The CDR3 sequence: CASSQDHPRDTQYF. CDR3 DNA sequence: TGCGCCAGCAGCCAAGATCACCCGAGAGATACGCAGTATTTT.

In this sample, this clonotype turned up a few times. This rearrangement joins TRBV12-3 or TRBV12-4 to TRBJ1-2; 7 bases match TRBD1. The CDR3 spans 14 residues. The trim removed 6 bases at V and 6 bases at J, leaving 10 bases unmatched. CDR3 sequence: CASRAGTDYNGYTF. For the CDR3, the DNA is TGTGCCAGCAGGGCTGGGACAGACTATAATGGCTACACCTTC.

This clonotype was picked up a small number of times. V gene TRBV12-5 combines with J gene TRBJ2-3, with D possibly matching TRBD1 (6 bases). Trimming shortened V by 7 bases and J by 5 bases, and 13 bases separated the two germline ends. This CDR3 has 13 amino acids. CDR1 and CDR2 (germline): LGHNT, FRNRAP. The DNA of the CDR3 is TGTGCTAGTGACAGGGACCCGCAAGATACGCAGTATTTT. It translates to CASDRDPQDTQYF.

In the case of this clonotype: The junction shows a germline mismatch at one end, possibly a read error. The CDR3 nucleotides read TGCAGTGCTAGGGGGGAACAGGGAGGTCATAATGGCTGCACCTTC. Translated: CSARGEQGGHNGCTF. This chain links TRBV20-1 with TRBJ1-2; a weak D match, TRBD1 (6 bases). The CDR3 is 15 residues long. CDR1 and CDR2 (germline): DFQATT, SNEGSKA (reference sequence).

This clonotype was counted a few times. The chain has TRBV6-2 or TRBV6-3 and TRBJ1-2; no reliable D call. Trimming pared 6 bases from V and 1 base from J, leaving 21 bases between. The CDR3 runs 17 residues. CDR1 and CDR2 (germline): MNHEY, SVGEGT. CDR3 sequence: CASSYGDYGLDNYGYTF. CDR3 DNA: TGTGCCAGCAGCTACGGAGACTACGGTCTCGATAACTATGGCTACACCTTC.

The chain combines TRBV4-2 with TRBJ1-2; D uncertain. Germline lookup yields CDR1 LGHNA and CDR2 YNFKEQ. This CDR3 region has 14 residues. V lost 3 bases and J lost 4, with 12 bases in between. The DNA for the CDR3 is TGTGCCAGCAGCCAGGACCCCGGACGCTATGGCTACACCTTC. This translates into CASSQDPGRYGYTF.

The J gene is TRBJ2-3, the V gene TRBV9; D possibly corresponds to TRBD2 (7 bases). The CDR3 has 15 residues. The germline gives CDR1 SGDLS, CDR2 YYNGEE. V shed 4 bases and J shed 4 bases, with 16 bases lying between them. The CDR3 region is CASSPPRGPADTQYF. The CDR3 nucleotides read TGTGCCAGCAGCCCCCCGCGGGGGCCCGCAGATACGCAGTATTTT.

This clonotype showed up just a few times. The chain has TRBV28 and TRBJ2-7; D gene uncertain. The J call may be wrong; the DNA end is better matched by TRBJ2-4. The CDR3 loop spans 12 amino acids. CDR1 MDHEN and CDR2 SYDVKM come from the germline V gene. In DNA, the CDR3 is TGTGCCAGCAGTCCTACGGGCGGCATTCAGTACTTC. Encoded protein: CASSPTGGIQYF.

The rearrangement joins TRBV18 to TRBJ2-1; tentatively, D is TRBD2 (5 bases). This CDR3 has 16 residues. Trimming cost V 1 base and J 0 bases, with 10 bases left between them. Germline V CDR1 and CDR2: KGHSH, LQKENI. The CDR3 DNA sequence: TGTGCCAGCTCACCACGGAATGGGAGCTCCTACAATGAGCAGTTCTTC. Its protein product is CASSPRNGSSYNEQFF.

This chain joins TRBV29-1 and TRBJ2-5; weak D call: TRBD1 (5 bases). The DNA end lines up better with TRBJ2-4; the J call may be wrong. The CDR3 runs to 14 residues. CDR1 and CDR2 (germline): SQVTM, ANQGSEA. This CDR3 reads CSVVETRGFDIQYF. DNA for the CDR3: TGCAGCGTTGTTGAGACAAGGGGTTTCGACATTCAGTACTTC.

The chain combines TRBV3-1 with TRBJ1-2; D perhaps matches TRBD1 (5 bases). Germline V gene sequence: CDR1 LGHDT, CDR2 YNNKEL (reference sequence). V lost 1 base, J lost 3 bases, and 12 bases lay in between. CDR3 length: 15 residues. CDR3 nucleotide sequence: TGTGCCAGCAGCCAAGGTCCAGGGCGGTACTATGGCTACACCTTC. This sequence encodes CASSQGPGRYYGYTF. Looking up the rest from reference TRBV3-1 and TRBJ1-2 gives the full variable domain: DTAVSQTPKYLVTQMGNDKSIKCEQNLGHDTMYWYKQDSKKFLKIMFSYNNKELIINETVPNRFSPKSPDKAHLNLHINSLELGDSAVYFCASSQGPGRYYGYTFGSGTRLTVV.

Many counts were recorded for this clonotype. V is TRBV2 and J is TRBJ2-5; no clear D gene. CDR3 length: 12 residues. The germline CDR1 and CDR2 sequences are SNHLY and FYNNEI. V lost 5 bases to trimming and J lost 11 bases, with 15 bases between them. In nucleotides, the CDR3 is TGTGCCAGCAGTACGGACGGCAATCAACAGTACTTC. It codes for CASSTDGNQQYF.

The V and J genes are TRBV6-5 and TRBJ2-4, with D unresolved. The length of the CDR3 is 15 residues. V lost 4 bases and J lost 0, with 10 bases in between. Germline V gives CDR1 MNHEY, CDR2 SVGAGI. CDR3 region: CASSSDKEAKNIQYF. The CDR3 DNA is TGTGCCAGCAGTTCCGATAAGGAAGCCAAAAACATTCAGTACTTC.

This clonotype came up a few times. The chain has TRBV6-2 or TRBV6-3 and TRBJ2-3; D is unresolved. Per the germline V gene, CDR1 is MNHEY and CDR2 is SVGEGT. This CDR3 is 14 amino acids long. V was pared by 7 bases and J by 0 bases, with 11 bases between. In DNA form, the CDR3 reads TGTGCCAGCACCCGAAGGGCTAGCACAGATACGCAGTATTTT. Protein sequence: CASTRRASTDTQYF.